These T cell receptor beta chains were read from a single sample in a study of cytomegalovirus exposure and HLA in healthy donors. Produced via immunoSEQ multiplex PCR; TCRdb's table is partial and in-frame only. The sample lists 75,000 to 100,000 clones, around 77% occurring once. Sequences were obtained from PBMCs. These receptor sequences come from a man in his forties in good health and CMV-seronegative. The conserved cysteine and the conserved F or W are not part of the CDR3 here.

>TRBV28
ASSLSTGLNEKLF
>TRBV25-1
ASSGAPGQGPTEQY
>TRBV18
ASSPSVLSNTEAF
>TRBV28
ASSLSLESGIGNQPQH
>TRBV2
ASASDRGRGEKLF
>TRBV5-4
ASSLRQTGGVGELF
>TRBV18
ASSPLDRGEKLF
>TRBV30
AWSTGQGAKNIQY
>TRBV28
ASSHGPTGTQY
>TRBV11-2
ASSPRDRGLRTF
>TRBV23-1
ASPTGGASVGANVLT